A selection of T cell receptor beta chains follows, all from one sample in a study of blood T cells in healthy people across ages. TCRdb reprocessed the 5' RACE reads with MiXCR, giving one entry per CDR3 protein. The table has more than 1.4 million distinct CDR3 sequences, 35% to 45% seen once; the top ten hold roughly 7.9%. Source material: blood. The receptors were sampled from a woman aged 18-35 years in good health. CDR3s include the opening cysteine and the closing phenylalanine or tryptophan. The order of the fields is D gene, V gene, J gene, clone size, CDR3 protein, CDR3 DNA. D genes are given only for firm matches. For some rows the clone size is stated as once, few or many, or as a class when expanded; others skip it.

D gene: TRBD1; V gene: TRBV2; J gene: TRBJ1-4; clone size: .; CDR3 protein: CASSNNRGQANEKLFF; CDR3 DNA: TGTGCCAGCAGTAACAACCGAGGACAGGCAAATGAAAAACTGTTTTTT
D gene: TRBD1; V gene: TRBV12-3/TRBV12-4; J gene: TRBJ1-2; clone size: few; CDR3 protein: CASRGQGGYGYTF; CDR3 DNA: TGTGCCAGCAGGGGACAGGGGGGGTATGGCTACACCTTC
D gene: .; V gene: TRBV12-3/TRBV12-4; J gene: TRBJ2-3; clone size: once; CDR3 protein: CASSFRAGHGDTQYF; CDR3 DNA: TGTGCCAGCAGTTTCCGGGCTGGGCATGGAGATACGCAGTATTTT
D gene: .; V gene: TRBV15; J gene: TRBJ2-5; clone size: .; CDR3 protein: CATSREAHYYNEQYF; CDR3 DNA: TGTGCCACCAGCAGAGAGGCCCATTACTACAATGAGCAGTACTTC
D gene: .; V gene: TRBV3-1; J gene: TRBJ2-1; clone size: .; CDR3 protein: CASSQTRDNEQFF; CDR3 DNA: TGTGCCAGCAGCCAAACTAGGGACAATGAGCAGTTCTTC
D gene: .; V gene: TRBV7-9; J gene: TRBJ2-7; clone size: .; CDR3 protein: CASSLGGSADEQYF; CDR3 DNA: TGTGCCAGCAGCTTAGGAGGTAGCGCTGACGAGCAGTACTTC
D gene: .; V gene: TRBV7-3; J gene: TRBJ1-6; clone size: .; CDR3 protein: CASSLSRRGNSYNSPLHF; CDR3 DNA: TGTGCCAGCAGCTTAAGTCGGAGGGGAAACAGTTATAATTCACCCCTCCACTTT
D gene: .; V gene: TRBV9; J gene: TRBJ2-1; clone size: few; CDR3 protein: CASSPRMTGPPGNEQFF; CDR3 DNA: TGTGCCAGCAGCCCCCGAATGACCGGGCCCCCAGGGAATGAGCAGTTCTTC
D gene: TRBD2; V gene: TRBV20-1; J gene: TRBJ2-7; clone size: few; CDR3 protein: CSATPLGAGGNEQYF; CDR3 DNA: TGCAGTGCTACTCCCCTTGGAGCGGGGGGAAACGAGCAGTACTTC
D gene: .; V gene: TRBV10-3; J gene: TRBJ2-7; clone size: few; CDR3 protein: CAISDPTRERGSYEQYF; CDR3 DNA: TGTGCCATCAGTGACCCGACACGGGAACGGGGATCCTACGAGCAGTACTTC
D gene: .; V gene: TRBV12-3/TRBV12-4; J gene: TRBJ1-2; clone size: .; CDR3 protein: CASSVGSNYGYTF; CDR3 DNA: TGTGCCAGCAGCGTAGGCAGTAACTATGGCTACACCTTC
D gene: .; V gene: TRBV29-1; J gene: TRBJ1-1; clone size: .; CDR3 protein: CSVDRRGAGGEAFF; CDR3 DNA: TGCAGCGTTGACCGGCGGGGGGCCGGTGGTGAAGCTTTCTTT
D gene: .; V gene: TRBV29-1; J gene: TRBJ1-2; clone size: .; CDR3 protein: CSVVSDHSYGYTF; CDR3 DNA: TGCAGCGTTGTTAGCGACCACTCTTATGGCTACACCTTC
D gene: .; V gene: TRBV6-2/TRBV6-3; J gene: TRBJ1-2; clone size: .; CDR3 protein: CASSPPGHTF; CDR3 DNA: TGTGCCAGCAGCCCTCCTGGCCACACCTTC
D gene: TRBD1; V gene: TRBV7-9; J gene: TRBJ1-5; clone size: few; CDR3 protein: CASSSTRDSRPQPQHF; CDR3 DNA: TGTGCCAGCAGCTCTACCCGGGACAGCCGACCTCAGCCCCAGCATTTT
D gene: .; V gene: TRBV18; J gene: TRBJ2-7; clone size: .; CDR3 protein: CASAPRGSEQYF; CDR3 DNA: TGTGCCAGCGCTCCTAGGGGAAGCGAGCAGTACTTC
D gene: .; V gene: TRBV6-5; J gene: TRBJ1-5; clone size: .; CDR3 protein: CASRIGSGSNQPQHF; CDR3 DNA: TGTGCCAGCAGAATAGGGTCCGGCAGCAATCAGCCCCAGCATTTT
D gene: TRBD2; V gene: TRBV15; J gene: TRBJ2-3; clone size: few; CDR3 protein: CATNLAGGGIDTQYF; CDR3 DNA: TGTGCCACCAACCTAGCGGGGGGCGGTATAGATACGCAGTATTTT
D gene: .; V gene: TRBV27; J gene: TRBJ2-7; clone size: few; CDR3 protein: CASSFAQDAYEQYF; CDR3 DNA: TGTGCCAGCAGTTTTGCCCAGGACGCCTACGAGCAGTACTTC
D gene: TRBD1; V gene: TRBV6-5; J gene: TRBJ2-4; clone size: .; CDR3 protein: CASSDRGEAKNIQYF; CDR3 DNA: TGTGCCAGCAGTGACAGGGGCGAAGCCAAAAACATTCAGTACTTC
D gene: .; V gene: TRBV28; J gene: TRBJ1-4; clone size: .; CDR3 protein: CASSLPGPNEKLFF; CDR3 DNA: TGTGCCAGCAGTTTACCGGGTCCTAATGAAAAACTGTTTTTT
D gene: TRBD1; V gene: TRBV6-1; J gene: TRBJ2-5; clone size: few; CDR3 protein: CASSGLRTGGETQYF; CDR3 DNA: TGTGCCAGCAGTGGACTAAGGACAGGGGGGGAGACCCAGTACTTC